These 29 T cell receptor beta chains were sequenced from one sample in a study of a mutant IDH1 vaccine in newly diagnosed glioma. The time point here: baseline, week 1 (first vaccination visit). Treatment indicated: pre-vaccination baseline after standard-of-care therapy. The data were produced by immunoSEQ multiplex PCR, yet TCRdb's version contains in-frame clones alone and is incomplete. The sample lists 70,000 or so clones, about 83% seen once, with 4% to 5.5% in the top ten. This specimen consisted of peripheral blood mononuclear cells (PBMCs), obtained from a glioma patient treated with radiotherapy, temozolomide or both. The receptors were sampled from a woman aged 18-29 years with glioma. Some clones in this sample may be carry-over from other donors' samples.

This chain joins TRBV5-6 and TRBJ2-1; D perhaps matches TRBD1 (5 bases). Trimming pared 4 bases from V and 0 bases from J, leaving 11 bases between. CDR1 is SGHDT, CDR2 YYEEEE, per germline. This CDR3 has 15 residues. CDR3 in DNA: TGTGCCAGCAGCGCAGGGTGGAGCTCCTACAATGAGCAGTTCTTC. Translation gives CASSAGWSSYNEQFF.

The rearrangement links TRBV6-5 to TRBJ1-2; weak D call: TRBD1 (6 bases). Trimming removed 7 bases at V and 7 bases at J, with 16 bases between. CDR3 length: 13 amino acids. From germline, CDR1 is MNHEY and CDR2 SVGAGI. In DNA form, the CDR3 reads TGTGCCAGCATGGGCGGAAAGGGGGGTGGCTACACCTTC. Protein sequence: CASMGGKGGGYTF.

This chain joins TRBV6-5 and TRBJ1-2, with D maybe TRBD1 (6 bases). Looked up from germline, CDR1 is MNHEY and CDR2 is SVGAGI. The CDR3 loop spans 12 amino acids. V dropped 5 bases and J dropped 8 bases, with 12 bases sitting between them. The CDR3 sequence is CASSTGSRGYTF. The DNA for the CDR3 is TGTGCCAGCAGTACAGGGTCCCGCGGCTACACCTTC.

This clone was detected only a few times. CDR3 amino acids: CASRQGASYQPQHF. The CDR3 coding sequence is TGTGCCAGCAGGCAGGGGGCAAGTTACCAGCCCCAGCATTTT. The rearrangement uses TRBV2 and TRBJ1-5; 8 nucleotides align to TRBD1. Trimming removed 6 bases from V and 7 bases from J; junction bases left unmatched: 8. Germline lookup yields CDR1 SNHLY and CDR2 FYNNEI. The CDR3 has 14 residues.

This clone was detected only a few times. The CDR3 DNA follows: TGCAGCGTTGTAGGCGCGGGGCCGAACACTGAAGCTTTCTTT. This sequence encodes CSVVGAGPNTEAFF. This chain links TRBV29-1 with TRBJ1-1; D is possibly TRBD1 (5 bases). Trimming took 4 bases from V and 1 from J, leaving 13 bases between them. CDR1 and CDR2 (germline): SQVTM, ANQGSEA. The CDR3 spans 14 residues.

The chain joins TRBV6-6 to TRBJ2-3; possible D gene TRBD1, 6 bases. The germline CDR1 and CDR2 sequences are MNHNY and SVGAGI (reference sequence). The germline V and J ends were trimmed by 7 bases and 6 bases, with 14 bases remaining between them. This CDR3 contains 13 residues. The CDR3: CASNTRTGDTQYF. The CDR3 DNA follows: TGTGCCAGCAATACTCGTACAGGGGATACGCAGTATTTT.

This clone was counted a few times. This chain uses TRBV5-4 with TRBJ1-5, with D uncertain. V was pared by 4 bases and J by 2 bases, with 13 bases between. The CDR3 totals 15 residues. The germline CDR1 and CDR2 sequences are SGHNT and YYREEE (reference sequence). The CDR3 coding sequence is TGTGCCAGCAGCCTTGCGCCCTCGGGCAATCAGCCCCAGCATTTT. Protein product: CASSLAPSGNQPQHF.

The CDR3 loop is CATSILFGTYEQYF. The CDR3 DNA sequence: TGTGCCACCAGCATACTGTTCGGGACTTACGAGCAGTACTTC. The rearrangement links TRBV15 to TRBJ2-7; D may be TRBD2 (6 bases). Trimming pared 4 bases from V and 4 bases from J, leaving 14 bases between. The germline V gene encodes CDR1 LNHNV and CDR2 YYDKDF (reference sequence). This CDR3 region has 14 residues. Full variable domain (rest looked up from reference TRBV15 and TRBJ2-7): DAMVIQNPRYQVTQFGKPVTLSCSQTLNHNVMYWYQQKSSQAPKLLFHYYDKDFNNEADTPDNFQSRRPNTSFCFLDIRSPGLGDTAMYLCATSILFGTYEQYFGPGTRLTVT.

The CDR3 nucleotides are TGTGCCAGCTCACCCCTGGCAGATATGAACTATGGCTACACCTTC. Translated, it gives CASSPLADMNYGYTF. This chain uses TRBV18 with TRBJ1-2; D call uncertain. Trimming removed 3 bases from V and 2 bases from J, with 13 bases in between. The length of the CDR3 is 15 residues. Germline V gene lookup returns CDR1 KGHSH and CDR2 LQKENI.

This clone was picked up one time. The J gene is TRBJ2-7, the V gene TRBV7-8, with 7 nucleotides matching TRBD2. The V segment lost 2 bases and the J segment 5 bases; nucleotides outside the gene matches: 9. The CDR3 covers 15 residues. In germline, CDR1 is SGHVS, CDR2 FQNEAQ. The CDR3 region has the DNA TGTGCCAGCAGCTTATATGGCGGGAGACCCGACGAGCAGTACTTC. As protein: CASSLYGGRPDEQYF.

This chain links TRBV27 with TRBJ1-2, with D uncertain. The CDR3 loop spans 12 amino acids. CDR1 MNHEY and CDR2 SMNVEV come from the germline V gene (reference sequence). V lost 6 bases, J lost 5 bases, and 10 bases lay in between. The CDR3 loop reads CASSNSHYGYTF. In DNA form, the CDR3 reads TGTGCCAGCAGCAACAGCCATTATGGCTACACCTTC.

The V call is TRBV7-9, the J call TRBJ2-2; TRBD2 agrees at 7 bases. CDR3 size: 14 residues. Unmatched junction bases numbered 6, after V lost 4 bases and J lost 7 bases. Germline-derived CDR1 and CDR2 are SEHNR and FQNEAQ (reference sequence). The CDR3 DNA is TGTGCCAGCAGCTGGGGGGGACTACTCGGGGAGCTGTTTTTT. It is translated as CASSWGGLLGELFF.

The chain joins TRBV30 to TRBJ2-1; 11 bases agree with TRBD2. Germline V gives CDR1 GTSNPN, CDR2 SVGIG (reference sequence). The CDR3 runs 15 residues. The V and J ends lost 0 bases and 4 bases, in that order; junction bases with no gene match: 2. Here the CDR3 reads CAWSVGTSGYNEQFF. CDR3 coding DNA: TGTGCCTGGAGTGTAGGGACTAGCGGTTACAATGAGCAGTTCTTC.

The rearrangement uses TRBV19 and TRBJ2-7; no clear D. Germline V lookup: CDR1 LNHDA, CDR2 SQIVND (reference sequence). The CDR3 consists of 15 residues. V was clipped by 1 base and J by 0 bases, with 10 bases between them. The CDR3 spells CASSIGSISSYEQYF. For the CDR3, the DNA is TGTGCCAGTAGTATAGGCAGTATTAGCTCCTACGAGCAGTACTTC.

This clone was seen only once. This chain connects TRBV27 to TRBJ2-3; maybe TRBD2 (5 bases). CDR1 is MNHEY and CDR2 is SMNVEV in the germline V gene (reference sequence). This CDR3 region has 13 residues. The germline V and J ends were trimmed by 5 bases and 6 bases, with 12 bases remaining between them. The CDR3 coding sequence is TGTGCCAGCAGTATGAGGGAGTGGGATACGCAGTATTTT. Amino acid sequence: CASSMREWDTQYF.

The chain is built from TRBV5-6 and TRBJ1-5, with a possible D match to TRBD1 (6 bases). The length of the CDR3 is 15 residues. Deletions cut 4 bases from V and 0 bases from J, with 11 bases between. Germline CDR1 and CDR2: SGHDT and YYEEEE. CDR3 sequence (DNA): TGTGCCAGCAGCCGGACAGCGGCTAGCAATCAGCCCCAGCATTTT. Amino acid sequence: CASSRTAASNQPQHF.

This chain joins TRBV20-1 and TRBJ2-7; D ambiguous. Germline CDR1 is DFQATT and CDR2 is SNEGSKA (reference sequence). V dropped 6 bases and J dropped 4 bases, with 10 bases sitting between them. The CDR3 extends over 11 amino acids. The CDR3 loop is CSAPNGYEQYF. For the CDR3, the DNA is TGCAGTGCCCCCAACGGGTACGAGCAGTACTTC.

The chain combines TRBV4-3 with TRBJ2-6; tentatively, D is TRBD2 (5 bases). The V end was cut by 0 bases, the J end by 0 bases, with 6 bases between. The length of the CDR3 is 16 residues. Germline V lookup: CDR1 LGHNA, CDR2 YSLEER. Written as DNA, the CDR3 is TGCGCCAGCAGCCAAGATGGGAGCTCTGGGGCCAACGTCCTGACTTTC. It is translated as CASSQDGSSGANVLTF.

The CDR3 loop reads CATSRVDRNYGYTF. The CDR3 nucleotides read TGTGCCACCAGCAGAGTAGACCGGAATTATGGCTACACCTTC. The rearrangement joins TRBV15 to TRBJ1-2; the D is unclear. The germline CDR1 and CDR2 sequences are LNHNV and YYDKDF (reference sequence). Trimming cost V 1 base and J 5 bases, with 11 bases left between them. CDR3 size: 14 residues.

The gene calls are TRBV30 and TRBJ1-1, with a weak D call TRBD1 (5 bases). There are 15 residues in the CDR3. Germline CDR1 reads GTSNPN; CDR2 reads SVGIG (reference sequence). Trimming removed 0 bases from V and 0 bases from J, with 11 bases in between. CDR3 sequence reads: CAWSVRGGVNTEAFF. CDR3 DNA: TGTGCCTGGAGTGTACGGGGAGGGGTGAACACTGAAGCTTTCTTT.

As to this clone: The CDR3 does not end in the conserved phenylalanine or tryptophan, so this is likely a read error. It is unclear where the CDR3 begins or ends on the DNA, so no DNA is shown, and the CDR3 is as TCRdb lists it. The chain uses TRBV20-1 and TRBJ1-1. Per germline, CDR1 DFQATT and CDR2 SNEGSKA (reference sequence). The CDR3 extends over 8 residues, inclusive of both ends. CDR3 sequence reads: CSAPTGDQ.

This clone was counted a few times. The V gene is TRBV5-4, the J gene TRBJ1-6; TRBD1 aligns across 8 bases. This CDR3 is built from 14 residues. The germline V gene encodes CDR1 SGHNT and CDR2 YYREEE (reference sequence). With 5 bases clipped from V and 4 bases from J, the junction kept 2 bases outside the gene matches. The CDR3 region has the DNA TGTGCCAGCAGGGGGACAGGATATAATTCACCCCTCCACTTT. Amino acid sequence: CASRGTGYNSPLHF.

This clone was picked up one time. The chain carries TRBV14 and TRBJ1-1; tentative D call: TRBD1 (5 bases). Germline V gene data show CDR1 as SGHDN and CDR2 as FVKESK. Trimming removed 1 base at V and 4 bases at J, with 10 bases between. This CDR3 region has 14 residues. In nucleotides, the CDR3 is TGTGCCAGCAGCCAAGTGTGGGGGATCACTGAAGCTTTCTTT. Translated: CASSQVWGITEAFF.

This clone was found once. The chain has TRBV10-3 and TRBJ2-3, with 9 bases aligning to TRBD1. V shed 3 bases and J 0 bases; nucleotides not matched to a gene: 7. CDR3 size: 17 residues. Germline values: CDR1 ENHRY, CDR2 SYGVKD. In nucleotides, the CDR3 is TGTGCCATCAGTGATTCCCGGACAGGGGCGAGCACAGATACGCAGTATTTT. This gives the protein CAISDSRTGASTDTQYF.

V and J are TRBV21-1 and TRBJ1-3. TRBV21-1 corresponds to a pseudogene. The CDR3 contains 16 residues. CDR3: CASSNSRTRSGNTIYF. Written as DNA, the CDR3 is TGTGCCAGCAGCAATTCGCGGACTAGAAGTGGAAACACCATATATTTT.

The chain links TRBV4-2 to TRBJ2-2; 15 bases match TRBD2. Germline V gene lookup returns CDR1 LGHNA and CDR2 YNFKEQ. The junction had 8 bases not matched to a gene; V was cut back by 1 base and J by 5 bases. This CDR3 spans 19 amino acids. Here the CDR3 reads CASSQGGGLAGGATGELFF. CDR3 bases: TGTGCCAGCAGCCAAGGAGGGGGACTAGCGGGAGGCGCAACCGGGGAGCTGTTTTTT.

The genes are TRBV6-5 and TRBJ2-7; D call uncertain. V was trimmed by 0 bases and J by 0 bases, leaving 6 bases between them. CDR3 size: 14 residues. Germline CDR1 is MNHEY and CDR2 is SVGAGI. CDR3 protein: CASSYSRSSYEQYF. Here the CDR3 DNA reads TGTGCCAGCAGTTACTCAAGGAGCTCCTACGAGCAGTACTTC.

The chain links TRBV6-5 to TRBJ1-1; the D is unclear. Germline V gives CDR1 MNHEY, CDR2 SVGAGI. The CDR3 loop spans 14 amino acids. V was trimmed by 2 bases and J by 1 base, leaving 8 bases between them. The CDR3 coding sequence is TGTGCCAGCAGTTACGACTTAGGGAACACTGAAGCTTTCTTT. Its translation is CASSYDLGNTEAFF.

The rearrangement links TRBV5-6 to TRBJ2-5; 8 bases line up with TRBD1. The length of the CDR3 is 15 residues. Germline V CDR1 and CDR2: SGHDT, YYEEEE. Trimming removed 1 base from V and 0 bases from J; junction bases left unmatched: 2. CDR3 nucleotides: TGTGCCAGCAGCTTGACAGGGGGGTACCAAGAGACCCAGTACTTC. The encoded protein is CASSLTGGYQETQYF.